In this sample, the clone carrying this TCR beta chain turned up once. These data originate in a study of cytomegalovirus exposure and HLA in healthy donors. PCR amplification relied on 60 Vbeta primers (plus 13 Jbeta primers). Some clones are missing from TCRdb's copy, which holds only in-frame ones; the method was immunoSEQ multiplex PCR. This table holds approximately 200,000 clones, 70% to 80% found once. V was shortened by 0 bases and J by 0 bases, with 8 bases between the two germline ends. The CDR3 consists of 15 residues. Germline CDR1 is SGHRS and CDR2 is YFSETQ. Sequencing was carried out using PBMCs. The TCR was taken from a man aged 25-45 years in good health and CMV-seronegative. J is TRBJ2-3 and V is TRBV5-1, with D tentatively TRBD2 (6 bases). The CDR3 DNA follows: TGCGCCAGCAGCTTGGCTAGCGTAAGCACAGATACGCAGTATTTT. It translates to CASSLASVSTDTQYF.